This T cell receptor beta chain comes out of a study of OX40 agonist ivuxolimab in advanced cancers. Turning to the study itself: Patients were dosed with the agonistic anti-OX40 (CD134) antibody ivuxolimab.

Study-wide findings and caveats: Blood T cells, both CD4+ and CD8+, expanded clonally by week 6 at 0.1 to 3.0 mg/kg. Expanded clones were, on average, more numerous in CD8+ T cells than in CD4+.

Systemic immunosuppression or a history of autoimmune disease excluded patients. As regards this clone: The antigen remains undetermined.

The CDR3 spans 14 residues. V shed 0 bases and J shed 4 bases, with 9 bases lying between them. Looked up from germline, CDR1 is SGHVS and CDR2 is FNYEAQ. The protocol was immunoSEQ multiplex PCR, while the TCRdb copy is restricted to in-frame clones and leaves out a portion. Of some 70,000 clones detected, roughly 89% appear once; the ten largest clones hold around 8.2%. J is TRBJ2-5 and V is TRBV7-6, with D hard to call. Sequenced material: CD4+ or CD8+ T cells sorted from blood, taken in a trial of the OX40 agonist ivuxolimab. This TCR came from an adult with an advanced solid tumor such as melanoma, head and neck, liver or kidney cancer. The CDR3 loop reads CASSLAADRETQYF. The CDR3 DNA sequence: TGTGCCAGCAGCTTAGCAGCAGATAGAGAGACCCAGTACTTC.